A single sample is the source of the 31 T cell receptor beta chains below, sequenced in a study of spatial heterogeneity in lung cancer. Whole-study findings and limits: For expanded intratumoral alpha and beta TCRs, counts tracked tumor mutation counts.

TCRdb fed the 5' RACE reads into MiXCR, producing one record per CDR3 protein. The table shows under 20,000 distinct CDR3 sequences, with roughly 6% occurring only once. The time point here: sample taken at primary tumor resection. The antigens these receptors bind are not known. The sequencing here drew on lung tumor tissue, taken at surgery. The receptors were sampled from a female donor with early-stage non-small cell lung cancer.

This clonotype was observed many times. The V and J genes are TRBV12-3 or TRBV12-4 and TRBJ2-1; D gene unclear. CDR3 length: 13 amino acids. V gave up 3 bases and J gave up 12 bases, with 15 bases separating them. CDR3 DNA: TGTGCCAGCAGTTTTGGAAGAATCGAGGTGCAGTTCTTC. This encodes CASSFGRIEVQFF.

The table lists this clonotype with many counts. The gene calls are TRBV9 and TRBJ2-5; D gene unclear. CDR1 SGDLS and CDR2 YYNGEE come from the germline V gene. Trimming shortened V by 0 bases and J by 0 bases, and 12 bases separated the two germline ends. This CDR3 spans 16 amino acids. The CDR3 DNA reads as TGTGCCAGCAGCGTAGAAAATAGAGTTCACCAAGAGACCCAGTACTTC. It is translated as CASSVENRVHQETQYF. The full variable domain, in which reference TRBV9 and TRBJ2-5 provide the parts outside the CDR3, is DSGVTQTPKHLITATGQRVTLRCSPRSGDLSVYWYQQSLDQGLQFLIQYYNGEERAKGNILERFSAQQFPDLHSELNLSSLELGDSALYFCASSVENRVHQETQYFGPGTRLLVL.

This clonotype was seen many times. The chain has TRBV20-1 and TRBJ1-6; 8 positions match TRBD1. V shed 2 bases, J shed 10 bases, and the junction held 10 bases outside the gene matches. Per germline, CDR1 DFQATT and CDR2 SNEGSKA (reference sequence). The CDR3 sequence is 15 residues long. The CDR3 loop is CSARPPGQGRSPLHF. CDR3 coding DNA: TGCAGTGCTAGACCTCCAGGACAGGGACGATCACCCCTCCACTTT.

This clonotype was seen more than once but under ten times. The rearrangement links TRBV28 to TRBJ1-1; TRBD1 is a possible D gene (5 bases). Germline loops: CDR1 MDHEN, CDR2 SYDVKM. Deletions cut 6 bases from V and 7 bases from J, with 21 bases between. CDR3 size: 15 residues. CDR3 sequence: CASRVPGTPYNEAFF. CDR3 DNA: TGTGCCAGCAGGGTCCCCGGGACCCCATACAATGAAGCTTTCTTT.

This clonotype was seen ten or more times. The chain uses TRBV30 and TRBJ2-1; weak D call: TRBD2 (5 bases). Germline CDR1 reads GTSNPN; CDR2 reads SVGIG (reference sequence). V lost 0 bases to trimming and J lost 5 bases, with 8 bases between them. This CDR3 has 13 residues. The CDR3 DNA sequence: TGTGCCTGGAGTGTACTAGTTAACAATGAGCAGTTCTTC. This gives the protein CAWSVLVNNEQFF.

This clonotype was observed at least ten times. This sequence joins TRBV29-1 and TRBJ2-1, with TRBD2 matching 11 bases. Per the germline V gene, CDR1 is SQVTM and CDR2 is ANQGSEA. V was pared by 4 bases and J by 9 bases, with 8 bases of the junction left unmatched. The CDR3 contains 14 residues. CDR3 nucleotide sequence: TGCAGCGTTGCTCTAGCGGGAGGTCTGGTTGAGCAGTTCTTC. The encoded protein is CSVALAGGLVEQFF.

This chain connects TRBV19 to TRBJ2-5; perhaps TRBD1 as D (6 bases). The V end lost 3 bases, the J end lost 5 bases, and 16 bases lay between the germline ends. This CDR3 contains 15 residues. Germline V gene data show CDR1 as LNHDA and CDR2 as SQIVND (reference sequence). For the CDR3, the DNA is TGTGCCAGTAGTATTGGTGACAGGACGGCTGAGACCCAGTACTTC. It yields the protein CASSIGDRTAETQYF.

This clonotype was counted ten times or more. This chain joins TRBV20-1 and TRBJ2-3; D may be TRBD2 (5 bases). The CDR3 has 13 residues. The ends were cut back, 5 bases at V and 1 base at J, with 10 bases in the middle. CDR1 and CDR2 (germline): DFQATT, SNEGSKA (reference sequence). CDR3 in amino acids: CSAVGSGTDTQYF. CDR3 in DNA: TGCAGTGCTGTTGGTAGCGGCACAGATACGCAGTATTTT.

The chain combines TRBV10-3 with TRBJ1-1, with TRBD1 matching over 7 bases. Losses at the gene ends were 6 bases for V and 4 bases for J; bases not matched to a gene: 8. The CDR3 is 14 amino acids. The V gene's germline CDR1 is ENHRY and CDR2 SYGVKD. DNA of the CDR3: TGTGCCATCAGGGAAACAGGGGACGGCACTGAAGCTTTCTTT. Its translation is CAIRETGDGTEAFF.

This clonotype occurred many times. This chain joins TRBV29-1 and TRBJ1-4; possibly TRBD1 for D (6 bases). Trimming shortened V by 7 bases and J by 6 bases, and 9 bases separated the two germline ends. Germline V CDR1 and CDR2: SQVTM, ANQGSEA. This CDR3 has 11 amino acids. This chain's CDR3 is CSGTAYEKLFF. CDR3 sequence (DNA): TGCAGCGGGACAGCGTATGAAAAACTGTTTTTT. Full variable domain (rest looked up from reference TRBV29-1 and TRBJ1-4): SAVISQKPSRDICQRGTSLTIQCQVDSQVTMMFWYRQQPGQSLTLIATANQGSEATYESGFVIDKFPISRPNLTFSTLTVSNMSPEDSSIYLCSGTAYEKLFFGSGTQLSVL.

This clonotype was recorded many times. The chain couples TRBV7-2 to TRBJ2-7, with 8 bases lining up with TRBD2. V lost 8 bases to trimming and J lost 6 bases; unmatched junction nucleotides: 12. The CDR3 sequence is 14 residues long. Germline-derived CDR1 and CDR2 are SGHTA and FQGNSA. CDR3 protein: CASRRPGGNREQYF. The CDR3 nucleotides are TGTGCCAGCCGCCGCCCGGGGGGGAACCGCGAGCAGTACTTC.

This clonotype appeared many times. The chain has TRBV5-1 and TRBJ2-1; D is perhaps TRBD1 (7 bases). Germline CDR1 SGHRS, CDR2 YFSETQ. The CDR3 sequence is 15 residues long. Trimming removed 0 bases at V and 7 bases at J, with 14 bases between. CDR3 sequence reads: CASSLEARGRNEQFF. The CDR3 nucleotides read TGCGCCAGCAGCTTGGAGGCCAGGGGGAGGAATGAGCAGTTCTTC.

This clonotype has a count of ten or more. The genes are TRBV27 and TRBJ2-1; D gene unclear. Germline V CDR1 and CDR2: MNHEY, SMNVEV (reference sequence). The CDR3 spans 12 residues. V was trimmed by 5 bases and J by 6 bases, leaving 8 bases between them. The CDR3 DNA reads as TGTGCCAGCAGTATCAACCTCAATGAGCAGTTCTTC. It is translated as CASSINLNEQFF.

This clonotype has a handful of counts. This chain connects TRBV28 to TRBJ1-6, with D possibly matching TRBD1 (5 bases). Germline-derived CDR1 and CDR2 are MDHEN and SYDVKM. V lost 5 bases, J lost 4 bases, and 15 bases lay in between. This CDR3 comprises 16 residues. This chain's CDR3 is CASSPYRDSYNSPLHF. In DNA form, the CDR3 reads TGTGCCAGCAGTCCCTACCGGGACTCATATAATTCACCCCTCCACTTT.

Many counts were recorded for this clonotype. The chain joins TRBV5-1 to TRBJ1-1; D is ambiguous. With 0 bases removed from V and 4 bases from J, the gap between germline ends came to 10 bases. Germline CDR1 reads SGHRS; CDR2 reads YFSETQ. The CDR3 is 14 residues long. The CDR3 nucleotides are TGCGCCAGCAGCTTGGCAGCTTCGCCCACTGAAGCTTTCTTT. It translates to CASSLAASPTEAFF.

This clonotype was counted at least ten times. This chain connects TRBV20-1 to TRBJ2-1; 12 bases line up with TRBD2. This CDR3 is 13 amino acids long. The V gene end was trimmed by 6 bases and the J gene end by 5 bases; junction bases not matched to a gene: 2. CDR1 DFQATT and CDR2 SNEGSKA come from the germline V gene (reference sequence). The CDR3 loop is CSARTSGDNEQFF. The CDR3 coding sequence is TGCAGTGCAAGGACTAGCGGGGACAATGAGCAGTTCTTC.

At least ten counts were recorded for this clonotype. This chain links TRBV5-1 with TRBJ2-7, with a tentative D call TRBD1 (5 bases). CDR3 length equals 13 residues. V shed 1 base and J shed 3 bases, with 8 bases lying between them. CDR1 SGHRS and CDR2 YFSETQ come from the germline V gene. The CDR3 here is CASSLLTGYEQYF. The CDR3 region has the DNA TGCGCCAGCAGCTTGTTAACAGGCTACGAGCAGTACTTC. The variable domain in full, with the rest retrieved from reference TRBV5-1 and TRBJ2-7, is KAGVTQTPRYLIKTRGQQVTLSCSPISGHRSVSWYQQTPGQGLQFLFEYFSETQRNKGNFPGRFSGRQFSNSRSEMNVSTLELGDSALYLCASSLLTGYEQYFGPGTRLTVT.

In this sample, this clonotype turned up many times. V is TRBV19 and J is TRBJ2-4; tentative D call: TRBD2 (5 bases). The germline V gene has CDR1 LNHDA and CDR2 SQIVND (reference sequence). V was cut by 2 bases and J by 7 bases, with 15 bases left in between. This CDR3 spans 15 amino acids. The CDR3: CASSIIASTGNIQYF. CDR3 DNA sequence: TGTGCCAGTAGTATAATAGCGTCCACTGGTAACATTCAGTACTTC.

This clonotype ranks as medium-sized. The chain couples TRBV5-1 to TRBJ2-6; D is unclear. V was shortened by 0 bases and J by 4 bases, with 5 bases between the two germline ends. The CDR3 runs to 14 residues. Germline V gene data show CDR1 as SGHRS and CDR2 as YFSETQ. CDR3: CASSLAHGANVLTF. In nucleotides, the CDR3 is TGCGCCAGCAGCTTGGCACACGGGGCCAACGTCCTGACTTTC.

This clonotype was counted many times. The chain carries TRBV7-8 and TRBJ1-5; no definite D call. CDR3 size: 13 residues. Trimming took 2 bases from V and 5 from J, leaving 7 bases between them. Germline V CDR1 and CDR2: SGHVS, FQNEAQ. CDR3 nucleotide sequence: TGTGCCAGCAGCTTACAGGCGGATCAGCCCCAGCATTTT. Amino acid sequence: CASSLQADQPQHF.

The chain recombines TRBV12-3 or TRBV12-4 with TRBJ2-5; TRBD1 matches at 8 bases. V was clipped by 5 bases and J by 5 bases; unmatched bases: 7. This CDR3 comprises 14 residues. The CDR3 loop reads CASSPTGAEETQYF. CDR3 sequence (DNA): TGTGCCAGCAGTCCGACAGGGGCGGAGGAGACCCAGTACTTC.

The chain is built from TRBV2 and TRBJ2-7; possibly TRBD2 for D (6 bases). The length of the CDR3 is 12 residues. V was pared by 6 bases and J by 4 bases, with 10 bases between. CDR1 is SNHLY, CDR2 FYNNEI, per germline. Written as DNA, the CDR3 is TGTGCCAGCAGCCCGGGAGATTACGAGCAGTACTTC. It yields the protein CASSPGDYEQYF.

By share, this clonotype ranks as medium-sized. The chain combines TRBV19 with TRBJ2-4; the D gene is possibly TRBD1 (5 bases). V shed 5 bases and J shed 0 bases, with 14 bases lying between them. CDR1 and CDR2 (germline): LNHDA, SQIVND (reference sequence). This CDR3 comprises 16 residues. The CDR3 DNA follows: TGTGCCAGTAGTTTGTTGCAGGGTCTAGCCAAAAACATTCAGTACTTC. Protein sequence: CASSLLQGLAKNIQYF.

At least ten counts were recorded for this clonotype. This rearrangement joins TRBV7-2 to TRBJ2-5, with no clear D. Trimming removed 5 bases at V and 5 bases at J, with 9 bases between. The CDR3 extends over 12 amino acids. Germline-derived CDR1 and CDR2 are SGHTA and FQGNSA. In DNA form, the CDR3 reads TGTGCCAGCAGCCCGGCGTTGGAGACCCAGTACTTC. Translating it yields CASSPALETQYF.

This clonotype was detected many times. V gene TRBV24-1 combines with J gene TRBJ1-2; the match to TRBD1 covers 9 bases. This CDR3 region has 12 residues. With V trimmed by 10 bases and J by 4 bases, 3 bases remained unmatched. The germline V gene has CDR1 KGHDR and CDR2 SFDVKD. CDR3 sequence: CATSDRGYGYTF. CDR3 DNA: TGTGCCACATCGGACAGGGGCTATGGCTACACCTTC.

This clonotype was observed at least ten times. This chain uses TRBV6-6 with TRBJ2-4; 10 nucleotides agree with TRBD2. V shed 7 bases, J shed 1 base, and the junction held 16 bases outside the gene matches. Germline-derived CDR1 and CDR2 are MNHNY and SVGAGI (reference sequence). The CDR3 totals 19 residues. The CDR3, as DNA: TGTGCCAGCAATAACCTAGCGGGAGAGACCACCAGCGCCAAAAACATTCAGTACTTC. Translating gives CASNNLAGETTSAKNIQYF.

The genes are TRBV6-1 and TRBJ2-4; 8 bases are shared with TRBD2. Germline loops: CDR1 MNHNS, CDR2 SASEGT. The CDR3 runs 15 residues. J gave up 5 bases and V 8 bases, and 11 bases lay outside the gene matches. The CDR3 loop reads CASSPLRGGENIQYF. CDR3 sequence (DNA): TGTGCCAGCTCCCCTCTTCGGGGGGGGGAAAACATTCAGTACTTC.

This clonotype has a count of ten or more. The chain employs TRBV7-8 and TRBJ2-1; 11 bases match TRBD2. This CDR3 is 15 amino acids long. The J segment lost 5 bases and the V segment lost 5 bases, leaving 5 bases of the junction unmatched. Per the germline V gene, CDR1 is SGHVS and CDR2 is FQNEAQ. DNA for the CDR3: TGTGCCAGCAGCGCTCCGGGACTAGCGGACAATGAGCAGTTCTTC. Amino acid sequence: CASSAPGLADNEQFF.

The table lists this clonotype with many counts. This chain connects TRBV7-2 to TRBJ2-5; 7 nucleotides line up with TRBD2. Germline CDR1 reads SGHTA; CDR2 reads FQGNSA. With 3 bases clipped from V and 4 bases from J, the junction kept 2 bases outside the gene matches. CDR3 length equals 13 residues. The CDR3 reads CASSFSGGETQYF. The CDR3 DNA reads TGTGCCAGCAGCTTTTCGGGGGGAGAGACCCAGTACTTC.

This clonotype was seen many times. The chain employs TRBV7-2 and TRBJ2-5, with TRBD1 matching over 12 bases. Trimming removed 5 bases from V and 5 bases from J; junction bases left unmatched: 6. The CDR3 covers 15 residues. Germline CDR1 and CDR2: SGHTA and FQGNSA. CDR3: CASSRGQGAQETQYF. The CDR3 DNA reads TGTGCCAGCAGCCGGGGACAGGGGGCGCAGGAGACCCAGTACTTC. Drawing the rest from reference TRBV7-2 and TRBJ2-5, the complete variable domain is GAGVSQSPSNKVTEKGKDVELRCDPISGHTALYWYRQSLGQGLEFLIYFQGNSAPDKSGLPSDRFSAERTGGSVSTLTIQRTQQEDSAVYLCASSRGQGAQETQYFGPGTRLLVL.

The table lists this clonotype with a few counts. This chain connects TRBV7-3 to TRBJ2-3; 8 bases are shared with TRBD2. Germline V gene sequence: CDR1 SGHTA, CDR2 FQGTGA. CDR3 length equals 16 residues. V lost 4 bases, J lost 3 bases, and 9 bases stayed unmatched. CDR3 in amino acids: CASSSLGTSKTDTQYF. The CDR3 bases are TGTGCCAGCAGCTCTCTCGGGACTAGTAAGACAGATACGCAGTATTTT.